This T cell receptor beta chain was sequenced during a study of blood T cells in healthy people across ages (dated by TCRdb to between 2015 and 2016). Context from the whole study: In model experiments, roughly one uniquely barcoded TCR beta cDNA molecule per two T cells was captured by template switching. Age-related changes in TCR beta repertoire diversity were measured in the study by deep sequencing normalized with unique cDNA molecular identifiers. The donors were divided into four age groups: young (average approximately 16 years), middle-aged (roughly 42), aged (roughly 60) and long-lived (82). To avoid experimental bias, donors of different ages were spread randomly across the sequencing lanes. The study analyzed two additional independent replicas of 1 million unique cDNA reads from the same blood draw for two donors, one aged 18 to 29 and one aged 80 or older. The paper's findings and limits, for the study overall: Compared with the aged group, the long-lived group had more naive CD4+ T cells, fewer expanded clones and increased TCR diversity, a pattern suggesting age selection. A strong correlation was found between observed TCR beta diversity and the percentage of naive T cells measured by flow cytometry. Total diversity estimates from one million sequenced T cells were considered lower bounds and underestimates. As age increased, observed TCR beta diversity per million T cells dropped in a roughly linear way, and a significant reduction was already evident by age about 40. Bulk unsorted PBMC profiling prevented conclusive comparison of naive and antigen-experienced compartments. The CMV infection status of donors was not known, potentially confounding age-related changes in expanded clonotypes.

The approximately 39 donors, aged roughly 6 to 95 years, were systemically healthy Caucasian individuals from Russia. Each donor gave ten milliliters of peripheral blood, collected into EDTA-treated Vacutainer tubes. Ficoll-Paque density-gradient centrifugation was used to isolate PBMCs, with at least 7 million obtained per sample. Total RNA, at least 5.5 micrograms per sample, was extracted from PBMCs with Trizol reagent. Naive CD45RAhigh/CD27high T cell percentages were measured by flow cytometry on a PBMC aliquot from every donor. The library was built by means of 5' RACE. These reads were obtained on an Illumina HiSeq 2500. The second PCR ran for roughly 7 to 11 cycles and used a J-beta primer mix along with a sample-barcoded 5' primer. Each TCR beta cDNA molecule received a unique molecular identifier from a template-switch 5' adaptor carrying 12 random nucleotides. At least 3 million CDR3-containing paired-end reads were obtained from each sample. The Mint cDNA synthesis kit, primed by a TRBC-specific oligonucleotide, was used to synthesize first-strand cDNA from all RNA. After uracil-DNA glycosylase treatment, a first 18-cycle PCR used universal primers M1SS and BC2_uni_R on all cDNA. The study's processing was this. For normalization, 1 million high-quality reads were randomly selected from each sample, with every read carrying a distinct molecular identifier. Reads with shared molecular identifiers were discarded instead of being binned into consensus sequences. MiTCR, run with a Q25 quality threshold and the strictest error-elimination algorithm, handled CDR3 identification, clonotype clustering and error correction. A nonparametric unseen species model using Euler transformation provided a lower-bound estimate of total TCR beta diversity. TCRdb itself trimmed the public reads at Q25 with fastp, ran MiXCR and retained productive beta chains. When rows share a CDR3 protein, they turn into one entry using the most common DNA and genes. TCRdb, not the original authors, processed these V and J calls. Here the sample has approximately 690,000 distinct CDR3 sequences; approximately 59% occur a single time. In total, the top ten clones hold more than 35% of the sample.

This clonotype was counted a few times. Its binding antigen is unknown. Per-base qualities were not stored, and no clone one base away is much larger. This clonotype was obtained from a man in his 60s in good health. Material: blood.

The DNA sequence is as follows: TGTGCCAGCAGCTCAGGACTAGGACGGGGTGAGCAGTACTTC. This is translated as CASSSGLGRGEQYF. The rearrangement combines TRBV13 with TRBJ2-4, with TRBD2 matching 7 junction bases. CDR1 and CDR2, looked up from the germline V gene (reference sequence), are PRHDT and FYEKMQ. Spanning cysteine to phenylalanine, the CDR3 consists of 14 amino acids. Only the CDR3 DNA stays, 42 bases, in frame from base 1. Compared with germline, V lacks 4 bases and J lacks 13 bases; bases without a gene match: 13.